These T cell receptor beta chains were read from a single sample in a study of blood T cell repertoires in COVID-19. Sequencing used immunoSEQ multiplex PCR; TCRdb keeps in-frame clones, though not all of them. Among under 250,000 clones, about 81% were seen once, and the ten largest hold roughly 5.1%. The sample was peripheral blood. The origin of the receptors is a woman aged 70 to 79 with COVID-19, enrolled during active disease. The CDR3 runs from the conserved cysteine through the conserved F or W. Each record gives: J gene, V gene, D gene, clone size, CDR3 protein, CDR3 DNA. The D gene is left open where the match is weak. Size tells how often a clone was seen (once, few, many) or the class of an expanded clone, and some rows leave it out.

j_call: TRBJ1-5
v_call: TRBV2
d_call: -
clone_size: -
cdr3_aa: CASNGGAYRSNQPQHF
cdr3_nt: TGTGCCAGCAATGGGGGCGCGTATCGTAGCAATCAGCCCCAGCATTTT

j_call: TRBJ1-5
v_call: TRBV5-6
d_call: TRBD1
clone_size: -
cdr3_aa: CASSHQRDRTIQPQHF
cdr3_nt: TGTGCCAGCAGCCATCAGAGGGACAGAACAATCCAGCCCCAGCATTTT

j_call: TRBJ2-5
v_call: TRBV7-2
d_call: -
clone_size: many
cdr3_aa: CASSLSFGRVGETQYF
cdr3_nt: TGTGCCAGCAGCTTAAGCTTTGGCAGGGTGGGAGAGACCCAGTACTTC

j_call: TRBJ2-5
v_call: TRBV7-2
d_call: TRBD2
clone_size: -
cdr3_aa: CASRRLAGSQETQYF
cdr3_nt: TGTGCCAGCCGGCGGCTAGCGGGTTCTCAAGAGACCCAGTACTTC

j_call: TRBJ2-7
v_call: TRBV6-1
d_call: TRBD1
clone_size: -
cdr3_aa: CASSEFLGQGDREQYF
cdr3_nt: TGTGCCAGCAGTGAATTTTTGGGACAGGGGGATAGAGAGCAGTACTTC

j_call: TRBJ1-5
v_call: TRBV6-6
d_call: -
clone_size: few
cdr3_aa: CASSYGQAPNQPQHF
cdr3_nt: TGTGCCAGCAGTTACGGGCAGGCCCCCAATCAGCCCCAGCATTTT

j_call: TRBJ2-5
v_call: TRBV7-2
d_call: TRBD2
clone_size: -
cdr3_aa: CASSFGAGGPGETQYF
cdr3_nt: TGTGCCAGCAGCTTTGGTGCGGGAGGGCCCGGAGAGACCCAGTACTTC

j_call: TRBJ2-7
v_call: TRBV5-5
d_call: -
clone_size: -
cdr3_aa: CASSLFRPGGEQYF
cdr3_nt: TGTGCCAGCAGCTTGTTTCGGCCCGGAGGGGAGCAGTACTTC

j_call: TRBJ1-1
v_call: TRBV19
d_call: -
clone_size: -
cdr3_aa: CASSKADLGGTEAFF
cdr3_nt: TGTGCCAGTAGTAAGGCCGATTTGGGAGGAACTGAAGCTTTCTTT

j_call: TRBJ2-7
v_call: TRBV7-9
d_call: TRBD1
clone_size: -
cdr3_aa: CASSSRTGGYEQYF
cdr3_nt: TGTGCCAGCAGCTCTCGGACAGGGGGCTACGAGCAGTACTTC

j_call: TRBJ2-5
v_call: TRBV4-3
d_call: -
clone_size: once
cdr3_aa: CASSHEATVQETQYF
cdr3_nt: TGCGCCAGCAGCCATGAGGCCACCGTACAAGAGACCCAGTACTTC

j_call: TRBJ1-4
v_call: TRBV4-1
d_call: -
clone_size: -
cdr3_aa: CASSQDPQGATNEKLFF
cdr3_nt: TGCGCCAGCAGCCAAGATCCCCAGGGCGCAACTAATGAAAAACTGTTTTTT

j_call: TRBJ1-2
v_call: TRBV18
d_call: -
clone_size: -
cdr3_aa: CASSPAGQQYGYTF
cdr3_nt: TGTGCCAGCTCACCCGCCGGACAGCAGTATGGCTACACCTTC

j_call: TRBJ2-1
v_call: TRBV19
d_call: TRBD2
clone_size: -
cdr3_aa: CASSMLGLAGGPDEQFF
cdr3_nt: TGTGCCAGTAGTATGCTGGGACTAGCGGGAGGGCCAGATGAGCAGTTCTTC

j_call: TRBJ2-5
v_call: TRBV7-2
d_call: -
clone_size: -
cdr3_aa: CASSLVPAETQYF
cdr3_nt: TGTGCCAGCAGCTTAGTCCCAGCGGAGACCCAGTACTTC

j_call: TRBJ1-2
v_call: TRBV5-5
d_call: TRBD1
clone_size: -
cdr3_aa: CASSFGQDLGYTF
cdr3_nt: TGTGCCAGCAGCTTCGGACAGGACTTAGGCTACACCTTC

j_call: TRBJ1-4
v_call: TRBV7-2
d_call: -
clone_size: few
cdr3_aa: CASSLISQTNEKLFF
cdr3_nt: TGTGCCAGCAGCTTAATTTCACAGACTAATGAAAAACTGTTTTTT

j_call: TRBJ1-1
v_call: TRBV5-1
d_call: -
clone_size: -
cdr3_aa: CASSLAQANTEAFF
cdr3_nt: TGCGCCAGCAGCTTGGCCCAGGCGAACACTGAAGCTTTCTTT